This T cell receptor beta chain was obtained from a study of T cell responses to AZD1222 COVID-19 vaccine. The table came from immunoSEQ multiplex PCR; TCRdb's copy has only in-frame clones and leaves some out. This table has fewer than 120,000 clones, 80% to 95% appearing once. CDR1 is KGHSH and CDR2 is LQKENI in the germline V gene. V dropped 3 bases and J dropped 5 bases, with 19 bases sitting between them. CDR3 length: 17 residues. This sequence was found in an adult who received the AZD1222 COVID-19 vaccine. The genes are TRBV18 and TRBJ2-2; D is ambiguous. This specimen consisted of peripheral blood, obtained 28 days after the second AZD1222 dose. DNA for the CDR3: TGTGCCAGCTCACCGATGATCCCCAGCGACGGGACCGGGGAGCTGTTTTTT. Residues: CASSPMIPSDGTGELFF.